This T cell receptor beta chain was retrieved from a study of control samples from healthy donors and cancer patients (dated by TCRdb to about 2020). With respect to this clone: Its antigen is not yet known. Nothing much larger sits one base from this clone, and base qualities are not available.

Library preparation used the immunoSEQ multiplex PCR assay. TCRdb took this table from immuneACCESS and kept in-frame rearrangements with V and J called. Such tables lack part of the clones; where checked against another copy, unresolved V genes explain under half of the gap, and the rest is unexplained. This sample comprises about 26,000 clones, almost 85% of them detected only once. The ten largest clones capture approximately 6.3% of the sample. At the junction V is shortened by 3 bases and J by 7 bases; bases outside the gene matches: 9. From the germline V gene, CDR1 is SGHAT and CDR2 is FQNNGV. The CDR3, cysteine through phenylalanine, is 16 amino acids long. Of the read, only the CDR3 DNA is kept; its 48 bases are in frame from base 1.

The rearrangement joined TRBV11-2 to TRBJ2-3; the junction holds 11 bases that match TRBD2. This receptor was identified in a woman in her fifties or sixties with head and neck cancer. The sample consisted of PBMCs. The CDR3 amino acid sequence is: CASSLTTSGSVNTQYF. The DNA is TGTGCCAGCAGCTTGACAACTAGCGGGAGTGTAAATACGCAGTATTTT.